Following are 23 T cell receptor beta chains from one sample sequenced in a study of cytomegalovirus exposure and HLA in healthy donors (dated 2017 in TCRdb). Libraries were prepared through the immunoSEQ multiplex PCR assay. For the multiplex PCR, a mixture combining 60 forward primers for TCR Vbeta segments and 13 reverse primers for TCR Jbeta segments was used. TCRdb took this table from immuneACCESS and kept in-frame rearrangements with V and J called. Such tables lack part of the clones; where checked against another copy, unresolved V genes explain under half of the gap, and the rest is unexplained. In this sample the table shows 120,000 to 150,000 clones, 75% of which occur a single time. Together, the top ten hold around 3.4% of the sample. The sequencing sample was made of PBMCs. These receptors were taken from a man in his forties in good health and CMV-seronegative.

This clone came up a few times. The chain has TRBV19 and TRBJ2-2; D uncertain. Trimming stripped 8 bases from V and 6 bases from J, with 4 bases between. The CDR3 contains 10 residues. Per the germline V gene, CDR1 is LNHDA and CDR2 is SQIVND (reference sequence). CDR3 amino acids: CASGPGELFF. The CDR3 DNA reads as TGTGCCAGTGGGCCCGGGGAGCTGTTTTTT.

The rearrangement uses TRBV9 and TRBJ2-7; 7 bases match TRBD1. CDR3 length equals 13 residues. CDR1 is SGDLS and CDR2 is YYNGEE in the germline V gene. The junction had 3 bases not matched to a gene; V was cut back by 3 bases and J by 3 bases. CDR3 amino acids: CASSARQGYEQYF. CDR3 bases: TGTGCCAGCAGCGCGAGACAGGGCTACGAGCAGTACTTC.

A remark on this clone: Relative to the germline gene, one junction end is altered; a read error may explain this. The chain employs TRBV7-9 and TRBJ2-7, with TRBD1 matching over 10 bases. This CDR3 has 16 residues. Germline V gene lookup returns CDR1 SEHNR and CDR2 FQNEAQ (reference sequence). CDR3 loop: CSSSFNLPGQGSEQYF. CDR3 DNA: TGTTCCAGCAGCTTCAACCTACCGGGACAGGGGAGCGAGCAGTACTTC.

The chain recombines TRBV6-5 with TRBJ1-1, with TRBD1 as a possible D gene (5 bases). Looked up from germline, CDR1 is MNHEY and CDR2 is SVGAGI. With 9 bases removed from V and 0 bases from J, the gap between germline ends came to 17 bases. CDR3 length: 15 amino acids. The CDR3 sequence: CASRRGRTMNTEAFF. CDR3 coding DNA: TGTGCCAGTAGACGCGGACGGACAATGAACACTGAAGCTTTCTTT.

This chain uses TRBV7-2 with TRBJ2-2; no reliable D call. The CDR3 is made up of 15 amino acids. Germline CDR1 SGHTA, CDR2 FQGNSA. The V gene lost 3 bases and the J gene lost 0 bases, with 8 bases spanning the gap. The CDR3 spells CASSFRGSNTGELFF. The DNA of the CDR3 is TGTGCCAGCAGCTTCCGAGGCTCGAACACCGGGGAGCTGTTTTTT.

The chain couples TRBV6-6 to TRBJ2-5; a possible D gene is TRBD1 (5 bases). Per the germline V gene, CDR1 is MNHNY and CDR2 is SVGAGI (reference sequence). The CDR3 is made up of 13 amino acids. V gave up 6 bases and J gave up 2 bases, with 10 bases separating them. DNA for the CDR3: TGTGCCAGCAGCCGGAGACAGCAAGAGACCCAGTACTTC. As protein: CASSRRQQETQYF.

The J gene is TRBJ2-5, the V gene TRBV6-5; 8 bases map to TRBD1. TRBJ2-7 matches the DNA end more closely, so the J call is doubtful. There are 16 residues in the CDR3. The germline V gene encodes CDR1 MNHEY and CDR2 SVGAGI. The CDR3 reads CASSYSVPGGLYEQYF. The CDR3 bases are TGTGCCAGCAGTTACTCGGTGCCAGGGGGCTTATACGAGCAGTACTTC.

The chain has TRBV7-9 and TRBJ1-6; tentatively, D is TRBD1 (6 bases). Trimming removed 0 bases from V and 7 bases from J, with 16 bases in between. From germline, CDR1 is SEHNR and CDR2 FQNEAQ (reference sequence). The CDR3 extends over 17 amino acids. The CDR3 here is CASSLAGGGGWNSPLHF. The CDR3 DNA reads as TGTGCCAGCAGCTTAGCGGGGGGGGGCGGGTGGAATTCACCCCTCCACTTT.

The chain is built from TRBV6-4 and TRBJ2-6, with D uncertain. V was clipped by 7 bases and J by 0 bases, with 4 bases between them. Germline V gene lookup returns CDR1 MRHNA and CDR2 SNTAGT. This CDR3 is built from 13 residues. CDR3 residues: CASTSSGANVLTF. The CDR3 bases are TGTGCCAGCACCAGCTCTGGGGCCAACGTCCTGACTTTC.

The chain has TRBV6-1 and TRBJ1-1, with 7 positions matching TRBD1. CDR1 and CDR2 from the germline V gene are MNHNS and SASEGT. The J segment lost 10 bases and the V segment lost 6 bases, leaving 8 bases of the junction unmatched. This CDR3 region has 12 residues. DNA for the CDR3: TGTGCCAGCAGACCCCCGACAGGGACAGCTTTCTTT. This sequence encodes CASRPPTGTAFF.

This clone was counted only a few times. CDR3 protein: CASRPSGGYNEQFF. CDR3 coding DNA: TGCGCCAGCAGGCCTAGCGGTGGCTACAATGAGCAGTTCTTC. The rearrangement links TRBV5-1 to TRBJ2-1, with TRBD2 matching over 7 bases. CDR1 and CDR2 from the germline V gene are SGHRS and YFSETQ. The CDR3 is made up of 14 amino acids. With V trimmed by 5 bases and J by 3 bases, 5 bases remained unmatched.

The V and J genes are TRBV2 and TRBJ2-7; D not resolved. The CDR3 loop spans 13 amino acids. Germline V gene data show CDR1 as SNHLY and CDR2 as FYNNEI. V lost 8 bases and J 4 bases, leaving 15 bases between the germline ends. The CDR3 sequence: CASALTARYEQYF. The CDR3 DNA sequence: TGTGCCAGCGCCCTCACAGCCCGGTACGAGCAGTACTTC.

The chain carries TRBV7-3 and TRBJ2-1; D is unclear. Trimming pared 1 base from V and 2 bases from J, leaving 9 bases between. CDR1 SGHTA and CDR2 FQGTGA come from the germline V gene. The CDR3 sequence is 15 residues long. CDR3 protein: CASSLMAATYNEQFF. CDR3 bases: TGTGCCAGCAGCTTAATGGCGGCGACCTACAATGAGCAGTTCTTC.

The rearrangement links TRBV4-2 to TRBJ2-6, with D hard to call. The CDR3 consists of 15 residues. Germline lookup yields CDR1 LGHNA and CDR2 YNFKEQ. The ends were cut back, 0 bases at V and 0 bases at J, with 3 bases in the middle. As DNA, the CDR3 is TGTGCCAGCAGCCAAGACAACTCTGGGGCCAACGTCCTGACTTTC. It specifies CASSQDNSGANVLTF.

The chain couples TRBV10-1 to TRBJ2-3; 9 bases fit TRBD1. The V and J ends lost 4 bases and 6 bases, in that order; junction bases with no gene match: 11. The CDR3 totals 16 residues. The germline CDR1 and CDR2 sequences are WNHNN and SYGVQD (reference sequence). CDR3 sequence: CASSAQQQGATDTQYF. For the CDR3, the DNA is TGCGCCAGCAGTGCACAACAACAGGGGGCCACCGATACGCAGTATTTT.

This chain links TRBV5-1 with TRBJ2-2; unclear D gene. Germline lookup yields CDR1 SGHRS and CDR2 YFSETQ. Trimming cost V 0 bases and J 2 bases, with 8 bases left between them. The CDR3 spans 15 residues. The chain's CDR3 is CASSLVTPNTGELFF. The CDR3 nucleotides are TGCGCCAGCAGCTTGGTGACTCCTAACACCGGGGAGCTGTTTTTT.

The J gene is TRBJ2-6, the V gene TRBV4-1, with D possibly TRBD2 on 5 matching bases. Germline CDR1 MGHRA, CDR2 YSYEKL. Trimming shortened V by 6 bases and J by 0 bases, and 15 bases separated the two germline ends. The CDR3 runs to 17 residues. Here the CDR3 reads CASRAIGVRSGANVLTF. In DNA form, the CDR3 reads TGCGCCAGCAGAGCGATCGGGGTTCGCTCTGGGGCCAACGTCCTGACTTTC.

Only a few counts were recorded for this clone. V usage is TRBV6-1 and J usage is TRBJ1-5, with 7 bases matching TRBD1. Germline V gene data show CDR1 as MNHNS and CDR2 as SASEGT. Unmatched junction bases numbered 9, after V lost 0 bases and J lost 7 bases. The CDR3 has 16 amino acids. This CDR3 is CASSEARGLLEQPQHF. CDR3 nucleotide sequence: TGTGCCAGCAGTGAAGCGAGGGGGCTGCTCGAACAGCCCCAGCATTTT.

CDR3: CASSELTTSGGFSGSSYEQYF. The CDR3, as DNA: TGTGCCAGCAGTGAACTGACGACTAGCGGGGGGTTCTCGGGGAGCTCCTACGAGCAGTACTTC. J is TRBJ2-7 and V is TRBV2, with 13 nucleotides matching TRBD2. The CDR3 spans 21 residues. CDR1 SNHLY and CDR2 FYNNEI come from the germline V gene. V was pared by 2 bases and J by 0 bases, with 16 bases of the junction left unmatched.

The V and J genes are TRBV27 and TRBJ1-6; tentatively, D is TRBD1 (6 bases). V lost 4 bases, J lost 6 bases, and 16 bases lay in between. Germline CDR1 reads MNHEY; CDR2 reads SMNVEV (reference sequence). The CDR3 extends over 16 amino acids. CDR3 coding DNA: TGTGCCAGCAGTTCTCACCGACAGGAGATTAATTCACCCCTCCACTTT. Amino acids: CASSSHRQEINSPLHF.

This clone was counted a single time. This chain links TRBV7-2 with TRBJ2-2, with TRBD2 identical over 7 bases. The trim removed 5 bases at V and 7 bases at J, leaving 7 bases unmatched. This CDR3 is built from 14 residues. From germline, CDR1 is SGHTA and CDR2 FQGNSA. The CDR3 protein is CASSPRGVNGELFF. DNA for the CDR3: TGTGCCAGCAGCCCTCGGGGGGTGAACGGGGAGCTGTTTTTT.

This chain connects TRBV18 to TRBJ2-5; 9 positions agree with TRBD2. Looked up from germline, CDR1 is KGHSH and CDR2 is LQKENI. The V segment lost 3 bases and the J segment 2 bases; nucleotides outside the gene matches: 7. There are 16 residues in the CDR3. CDR3 amino acids: CASSPLRGGTQETQYF. Here the CDR3 DNA reads TGTGCCAGCTCACCCCTGCGGGGGGGGACACAAGAGACCCAGTACTTC.

J is TRBJ1-4 and V is TRBV6-5, with 7 bases aligning to TRBD1. The CDR3 runs 14 residues. V trimming: 8 bases; J trimming: 0 bases; junction bases outside the gene matches: 3. Germline assignment: CDR1 MNHEY and CDR2 SVGAGI. The CDR3 loop is CASATGATNEKLFF. The CDR3 nucleotides read TGTGCCAGCGCCACAGGGGCAACTAATGAAAAACTGTTTTTT.